The present T cell receptor beta chain was sequenced within a study of cytomegalovirus exposure and HLA in healthy donors. Broader study findings: A later analysis found common viral pathogens apparently linked to several of the most significant clusters. Sequencing depth roughly uniform across donors was assumed in presence/absence analyses. The authors judged a highly shared variant cluster likely a sequencing artifact. More clonal expansion characterized HLA-associated TCR beta chains than equally common others in a later analysis.

It was with 60 Vbeta and 13 Jbeta primers that the PCR ran. Clones were sequenced by immunoSEQ multiplex PCR, and TCRdb holds only the in-frame ones, with some missing. The sample carries about 73,000 clones, around 75% recorded once. The CDR3 sequence is 15 residues long. Per germline, CDR1 SGHKS and CDR2 YYEKEE (reference sequence). Trimming took 1 base from V and 0 from J, leaving 9 bases between them. Note on this clone: Its antigen is not identified.

The clonotype was recovered from a man in his 70s in good health and CMV-seronegative. This sequence joins TRBV5-5 and TRBJ2-3; possible D gene TRBD2, 6 bases. Input material: PBMCs. DNA for the CDR3: TGTGCCAGCAGCTTGTGGGGGACTAGCACAGATACGCAGTATTTT. It encodes CASSLWGTSTDTQYF.